The following is a T cell receptor beta chain sequence with its context. These data come from a study of blood T cell repertoires in COVID-19. The assay was immunoSEQ multiplex PCR, and TCRdb's table has in-frame clones only and misses some. This table holds roughly 260,000 clones, 82% found once. The material sequenced was peripheral blood. The sequence derives from a woman of 80 years or more with active or convalescent COVID-19.

Here the CDR3 DNA reads TGTGCCAGCAGTACAGATAGCAATCAGCCCCAGCATTTT. It specifies CASSTDSNQPQHF. The chain has TRBV7-2 and TRBJ1-5; D is unresolved. The CDR3 sequence is 13 residues long. The germline V gene has CDR1 SGHTA and CDR2 FQGNSA. V lost 6 bases, J lost 0 bases, and 6 bases lay in between.